The clone carrying this TCR beta chain was counted many times. As yet, its antigen is unknown. The record originates from a study of T cells in Graves' hyperthyroidism and ophthalmopathy. Overall study findings and caveats: Ophthalmopathy and stable hyperthyroidism were separated by a 13 V-J model. Median prediction lead before ophthalmopathy onset was 6.5 to 7 months with the model.

Researchers barred patients who had uncontrolled infection, other autoimmune disease, pregnancy or lactation. Thyroid ultrasound and orbital computed tomography, with clinical symptoms and serum thyroxine and TRAb, informed diagnoses. The V end lost 7 bases, the J end lost 0 bases, and 12 bases lay between the germline ends. The V gene's germline CDR1 is KGHDR and CDR2 SFDVKD. The CDR3 consists of 14 residues. RNA transcripts served as the template for amplifying TCR beta CDR3 regions. The primer set for the first-round RT-PCR of the TCR CDR3 was HTBI. MiXCR, run by TCRdb on the multiplex PCR reads, gives a single entry per CDR3 protein. This sample has 450,000 to 700,000 distinct CDR3 sequences, with about 43% found just once.

Sequencing was done on a sample of peripheral blood or thyroid tissue (not recorded which). This clonotype was sampled from an adult woman with Graves' disease, either hyperthyroidism or ophthalmopathy (not recorded which). The V call is TRBV24-1, the J call TRBJ2-7, with D tentatively TRBD1 or TRBD2 (5 bases each). The CDR3 DNA reads as TGTGCCACCAGCACTCGGGACGACTCCTACGAGCAGTACTTC. Residues: CATSTRDDSYEQYF.